This T cell receptor beta chain stems from a study of cytomegalovirus exposure and HLA in healthy donors. Germline V gives CDR1 SEHNR, CDR2 FQNEAQ (reference sequence). The ends were cut back, 4 bases at V and 4 bases at J, with 14 bases in the middle. The CDR3 is 14 residues long. Vbeta (60) and Jbeta (13) primers were used in the PCR. The data were produced by immunoSEQ multiplex PCR, yet TCRdb's version contains in-frame clones alone and is incomplete. The sample shows over 100,000 clones, around 10% of them seen only once. Input material: PBMCs. The receptor's source is a man aged 40-55 years in good health and CMV-seropositive. The gene calls are TRBV7-9 and TRBJ2-7, with unresolved D. Here the CDR3 DNA reads TGTGCCAGCAGCTCCGGGTTTTTCCCGTACGAGCAGTACTTC. This encodes CASSSGFFPYEQYF. The full variable domain, its missing parts supplied by reference TRBV7-9 and TRBJ2-7, is DTGVSQNPRHKITKRGQNVTFRCDPISEHNRLYWYRQTLGQGPEFLTYFQNEAQLEKSRLLSDRFSAERPKGSFSTLEIQRTEQGDSAMYLCASSSGFFPYEQYFGPGTRLTVT.